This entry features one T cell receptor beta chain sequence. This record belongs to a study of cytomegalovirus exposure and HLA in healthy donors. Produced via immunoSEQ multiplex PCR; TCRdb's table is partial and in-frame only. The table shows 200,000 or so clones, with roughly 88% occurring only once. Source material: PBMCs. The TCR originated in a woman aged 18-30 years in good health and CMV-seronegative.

The CDR3 DNA follows: TGTGCCAGCAGCTTCGGGTTCCCGCGCGGGGCCAGCTCCTACAATGAGCAGTTCTTC. Translation gives CASSFGFPRGASSYNEQFF. The chain uses TRBV7-8 and TRBJ2-1, with D possibly matching TRBD2 (6 bases). V lost 3 bases to trimming and J lost 0 bases, with 21 bases between them. The CDR3 runs 19 residues. Germline V CDR1 and CDR2: SGHVS, FQNEAQ.